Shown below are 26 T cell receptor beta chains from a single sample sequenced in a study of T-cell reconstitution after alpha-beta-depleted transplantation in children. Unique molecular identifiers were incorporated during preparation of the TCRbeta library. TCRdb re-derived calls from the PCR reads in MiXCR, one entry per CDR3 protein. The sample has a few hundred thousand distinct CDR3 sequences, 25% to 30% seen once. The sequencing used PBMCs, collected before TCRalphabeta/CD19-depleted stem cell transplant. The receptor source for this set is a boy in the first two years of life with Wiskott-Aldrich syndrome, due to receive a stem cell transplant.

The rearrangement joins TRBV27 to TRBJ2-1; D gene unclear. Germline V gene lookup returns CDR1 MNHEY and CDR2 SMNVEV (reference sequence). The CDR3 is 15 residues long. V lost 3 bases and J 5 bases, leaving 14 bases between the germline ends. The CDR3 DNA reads TGTGCCAGCAGTTTGGTTGGGTCGAAACACAATGAGCAGTTCTTC. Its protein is CASSLVGSKHNEQFF.

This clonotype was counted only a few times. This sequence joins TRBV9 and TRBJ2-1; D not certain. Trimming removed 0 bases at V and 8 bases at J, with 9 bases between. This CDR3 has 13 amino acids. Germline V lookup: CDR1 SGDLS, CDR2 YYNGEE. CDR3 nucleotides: TGTGCCAGCAGCGTAGGAACTATCGATGAGCAGTTCTTC. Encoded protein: CASSVGTIDEQFF.

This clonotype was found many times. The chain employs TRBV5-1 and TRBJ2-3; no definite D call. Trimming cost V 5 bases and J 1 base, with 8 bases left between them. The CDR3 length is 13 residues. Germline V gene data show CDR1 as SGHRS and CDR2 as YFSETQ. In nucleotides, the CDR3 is TGCGCCAGCAGTGAGTCCGGCACAGATACGCAGTATTTT. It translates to CASSESGTDTQYF.

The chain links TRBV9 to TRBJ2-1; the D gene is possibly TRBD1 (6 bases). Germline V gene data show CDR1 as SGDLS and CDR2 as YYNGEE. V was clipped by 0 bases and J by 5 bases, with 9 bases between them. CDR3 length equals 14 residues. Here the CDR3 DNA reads TGTGCCAGCAGCGTAGAAGGACAGAACAATGAGCAGTTCTTC. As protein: CASSVEGQNNEQFF.

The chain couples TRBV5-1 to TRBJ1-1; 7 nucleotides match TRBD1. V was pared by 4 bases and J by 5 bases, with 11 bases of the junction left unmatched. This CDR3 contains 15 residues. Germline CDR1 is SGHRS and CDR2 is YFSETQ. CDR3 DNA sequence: TGCGCCAGCAGCACCCGCGACAGGGAGAGGACTGAAGCTTTCTTT. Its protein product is CASSTRDRERTEAFF.

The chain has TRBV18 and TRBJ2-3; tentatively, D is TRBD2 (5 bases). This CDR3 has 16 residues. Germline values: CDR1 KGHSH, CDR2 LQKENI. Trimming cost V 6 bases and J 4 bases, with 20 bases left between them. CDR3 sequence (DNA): TGTGCCAGCTCCCCTATCTCCGGGAAGACATCAGATACGCAGTATTTT. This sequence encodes CASSPISGKTSDTQYF.

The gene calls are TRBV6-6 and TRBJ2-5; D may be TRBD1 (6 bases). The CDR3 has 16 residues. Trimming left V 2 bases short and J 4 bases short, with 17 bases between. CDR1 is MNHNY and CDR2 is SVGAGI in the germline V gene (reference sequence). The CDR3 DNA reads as TGTGCCAGCAGTTACAATCCCGGTACAGGGCTAGAGACCCAGTACTTC. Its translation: CASSYNPGTGLETQYF.

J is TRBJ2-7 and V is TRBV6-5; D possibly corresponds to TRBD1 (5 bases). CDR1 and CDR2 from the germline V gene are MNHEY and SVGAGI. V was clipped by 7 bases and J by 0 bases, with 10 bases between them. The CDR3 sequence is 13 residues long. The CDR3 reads CASKTQGSYEQYF. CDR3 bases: TGTGCCAGCAAAACCCAGGGCTCCTACGAGCAGTACTTC.

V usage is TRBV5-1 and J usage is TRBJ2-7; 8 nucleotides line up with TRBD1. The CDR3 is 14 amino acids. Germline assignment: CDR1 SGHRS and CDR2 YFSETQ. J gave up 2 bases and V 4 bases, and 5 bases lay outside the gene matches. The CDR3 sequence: CASSGDRWTYEQYF. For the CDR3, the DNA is TGCGCCAGCAGCGGGGACAGGTGGACCTACGAGCAGTACTTC.

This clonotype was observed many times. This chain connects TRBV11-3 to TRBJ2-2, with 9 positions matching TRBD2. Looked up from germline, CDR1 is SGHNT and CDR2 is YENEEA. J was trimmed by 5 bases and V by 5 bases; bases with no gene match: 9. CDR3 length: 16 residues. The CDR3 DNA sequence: TGTGCCAGCAGCCCAGTAGCGGGAGCAGGGACCGGGGAGCTGTTTTTT. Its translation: CASSPVAGAGTGELFF.

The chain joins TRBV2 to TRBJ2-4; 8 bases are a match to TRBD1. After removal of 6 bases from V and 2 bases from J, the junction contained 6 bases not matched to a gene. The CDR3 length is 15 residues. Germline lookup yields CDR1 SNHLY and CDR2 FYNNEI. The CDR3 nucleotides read TGTGCCAGCAGCCGACAGGGGATACCCAAAAACATTCAGTACTTC. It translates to CASSRQGIPKNIQYF.

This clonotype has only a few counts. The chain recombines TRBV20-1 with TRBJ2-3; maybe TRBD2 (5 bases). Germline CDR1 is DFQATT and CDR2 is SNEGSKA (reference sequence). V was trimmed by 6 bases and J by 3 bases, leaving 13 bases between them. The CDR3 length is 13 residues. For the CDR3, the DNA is TGCAGTGCCGAGGGAGACTTGACAGATACGCAGTATTTT. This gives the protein CSAEGDLTDTQYF.

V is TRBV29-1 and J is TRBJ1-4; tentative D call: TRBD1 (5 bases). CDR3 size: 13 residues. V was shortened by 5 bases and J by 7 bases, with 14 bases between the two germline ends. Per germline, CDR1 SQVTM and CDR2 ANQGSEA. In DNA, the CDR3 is TGCAGCGTTCAGGGAGGATTTGGTGAAAAACTGTTTTTT. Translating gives CSVQGGFGEKLFF.

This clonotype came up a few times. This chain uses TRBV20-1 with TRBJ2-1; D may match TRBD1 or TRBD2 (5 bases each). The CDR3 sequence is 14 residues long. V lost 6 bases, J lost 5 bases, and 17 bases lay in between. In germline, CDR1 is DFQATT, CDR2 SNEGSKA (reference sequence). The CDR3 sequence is CSANRDQDDNEQFF. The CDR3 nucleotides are TGCAGTGCCAACCGGGACCAAGATGACAATGAGCAGTTCTTC.

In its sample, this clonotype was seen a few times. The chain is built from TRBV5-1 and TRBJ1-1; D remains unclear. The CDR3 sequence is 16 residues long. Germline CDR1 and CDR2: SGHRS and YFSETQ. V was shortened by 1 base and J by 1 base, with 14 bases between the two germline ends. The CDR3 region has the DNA TGCGCCAGCAGCTTGATGGGCGGCAGAAAGAACACTGAAGCTTTCTTT. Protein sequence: CASSLMGGRKNTEAFF.

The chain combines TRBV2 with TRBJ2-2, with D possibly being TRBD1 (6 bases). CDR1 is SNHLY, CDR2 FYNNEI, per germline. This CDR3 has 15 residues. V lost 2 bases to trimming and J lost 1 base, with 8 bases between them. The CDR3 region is CASSETGLNTGELFF. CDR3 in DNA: TGTGCCAGCAGTGAAACAGGGCTGAACACCGGGGAGCTGTTTTTT.

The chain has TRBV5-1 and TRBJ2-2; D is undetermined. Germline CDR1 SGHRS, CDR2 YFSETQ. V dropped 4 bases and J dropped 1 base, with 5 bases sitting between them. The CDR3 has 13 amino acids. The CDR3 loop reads CASSAQNTGELFF. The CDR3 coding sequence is TGCGCCAGCAGCGCGCAGAACACCGGGGAGCTGTTTTTT.

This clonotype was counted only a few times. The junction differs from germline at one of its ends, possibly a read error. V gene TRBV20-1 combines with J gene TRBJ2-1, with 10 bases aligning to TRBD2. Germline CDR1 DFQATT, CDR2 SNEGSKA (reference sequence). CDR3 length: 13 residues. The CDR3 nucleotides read TGCAGTGCGAGAGCGGGAGGGCCACTTGAGCAGTTCTTC. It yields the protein CSARAGGPLEQFF.

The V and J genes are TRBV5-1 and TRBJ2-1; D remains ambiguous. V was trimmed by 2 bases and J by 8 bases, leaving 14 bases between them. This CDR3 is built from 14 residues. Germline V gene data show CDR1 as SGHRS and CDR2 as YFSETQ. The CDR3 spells CASSFSGAGDEQFF. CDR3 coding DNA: TGCGCCAGCAGCTTCTCCGGCGCCGGCGATGAGCAGTTCTTC.

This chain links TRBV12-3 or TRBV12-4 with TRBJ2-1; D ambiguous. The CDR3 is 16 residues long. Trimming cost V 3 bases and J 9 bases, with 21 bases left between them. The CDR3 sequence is CASSLVGSLGVSEQFF. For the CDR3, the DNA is TGTGCCAGCAGTTTGGTCGGGTCCTTAGGAGTGAGTGAGCAGTTCTTC.

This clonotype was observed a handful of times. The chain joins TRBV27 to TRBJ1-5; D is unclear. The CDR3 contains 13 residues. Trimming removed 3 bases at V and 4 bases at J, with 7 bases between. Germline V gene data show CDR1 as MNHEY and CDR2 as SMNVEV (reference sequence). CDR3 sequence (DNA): TGTGCCAGCAGTTTTCAGCAAAATCAGCCCCAGCATTTT. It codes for CASSFQQNQPQHF.

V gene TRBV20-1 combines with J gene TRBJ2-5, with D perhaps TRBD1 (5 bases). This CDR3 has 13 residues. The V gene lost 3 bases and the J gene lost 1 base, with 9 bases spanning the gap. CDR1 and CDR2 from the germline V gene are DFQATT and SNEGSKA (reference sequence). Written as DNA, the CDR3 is TGCAGTGCTAGGCCCAGGGTCCAAGAGACCCAGTACTTC. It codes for CSARPRVQETQYF.

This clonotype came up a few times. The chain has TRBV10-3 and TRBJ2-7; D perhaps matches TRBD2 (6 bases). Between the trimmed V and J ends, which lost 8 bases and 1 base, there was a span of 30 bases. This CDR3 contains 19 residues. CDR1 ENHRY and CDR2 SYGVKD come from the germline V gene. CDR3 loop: CAIAVWGDRDRGGSYEQYF. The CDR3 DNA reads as TGTGCCATCGCCGTTTGGGGGGACCGGGACCGTGGTGGGTCCTACGAGCAGTACTTC.

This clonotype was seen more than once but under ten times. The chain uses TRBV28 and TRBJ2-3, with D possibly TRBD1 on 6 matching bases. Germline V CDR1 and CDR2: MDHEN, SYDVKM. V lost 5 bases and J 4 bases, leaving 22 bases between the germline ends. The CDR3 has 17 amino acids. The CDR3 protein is CASSTGTRGFGADTQYF. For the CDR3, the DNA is TGTGCCAGCAGTACCGGGACCAGGGGTTTTGGCGCAGATACGCAGTATTTT.

CDR3 region: CASSLLVRASGRHEQYF. DNA for the CDR3: TGTGCCAGCAGTTTATTAGTCCGGGCTAGCGGGAGGCACGAGCAGTACTTC. V and J are TRBV27 and TRBJ2-7; 11 nucleotides agree with TRBD2. V trimming: 1 base; J trimming: 5 bases; junction bases outside the gene matches: 10. The germline CDR1 and CDR2 sequences are MNHEY and SMNVEV (reference sequence). This CDR3 is built from 17 residues.

The chain's CDR3 is CSALSGRSSYEQYF. The CDR3 DNA is TGCAGTGCCCTCAGCGGGAGGAGCTCCTACGAGCAGTACTTC. The chain employs TRBV20-1 and TRBJ2-7; 9 bases line up with TRBD2. The CDR3 runs to 14 residues. Germline trimming cut 6 bases from V and 0 bases from J; bases unmatched to any gene: 6. Germline values: CDR1 DFQATT, CDR2 SNEGSKA (reference sequence).